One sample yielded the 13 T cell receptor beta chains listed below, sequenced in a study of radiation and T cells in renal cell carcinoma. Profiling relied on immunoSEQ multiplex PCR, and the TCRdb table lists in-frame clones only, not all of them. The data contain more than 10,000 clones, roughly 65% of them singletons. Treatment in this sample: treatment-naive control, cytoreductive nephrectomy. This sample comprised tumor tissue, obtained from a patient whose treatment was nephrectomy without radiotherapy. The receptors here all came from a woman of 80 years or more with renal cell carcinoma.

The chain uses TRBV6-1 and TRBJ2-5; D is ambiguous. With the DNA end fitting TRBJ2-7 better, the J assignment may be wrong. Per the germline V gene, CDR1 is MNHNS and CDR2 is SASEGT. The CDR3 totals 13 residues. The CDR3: CASSEGASAEQYF. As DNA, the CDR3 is TGTGCCAGCAGTGAAGGGGCCTCGGCCGAGCAGTACTTC.

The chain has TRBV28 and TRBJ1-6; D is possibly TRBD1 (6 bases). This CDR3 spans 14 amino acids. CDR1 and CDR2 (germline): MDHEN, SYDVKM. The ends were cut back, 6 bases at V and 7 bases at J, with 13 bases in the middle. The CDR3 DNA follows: TGTGCCAGCAGCCCCCGGGGGCCCAATTCACCCCTCCACTTT. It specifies CASSPRGPNSPLHF. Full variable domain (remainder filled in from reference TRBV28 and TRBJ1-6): DVKVTQSSRYLVKRTGEKVFLECVQDMDHENMFWYRQDPGLGLRLIYFSYDVKMKEKGDIPEGYSVSREKKERFSLILESASTNQTSMYLCASSPRGPNSPLHFGNGTRLTVT.

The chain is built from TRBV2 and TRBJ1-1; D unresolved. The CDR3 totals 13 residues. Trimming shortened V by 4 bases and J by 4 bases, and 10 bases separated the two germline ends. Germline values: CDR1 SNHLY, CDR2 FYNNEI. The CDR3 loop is CASSVSRGTEAFF. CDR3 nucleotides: TGTGCCAGCAGTGTTAGCCGAGGCACTGAAGCTTTCTTT.

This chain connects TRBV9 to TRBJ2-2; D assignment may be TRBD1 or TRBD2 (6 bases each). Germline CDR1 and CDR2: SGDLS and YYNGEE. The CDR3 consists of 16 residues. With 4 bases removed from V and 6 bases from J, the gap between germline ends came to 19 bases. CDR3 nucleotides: TGTGCCAGCAGCCACCCTTTGAGGGGGGTCGCCGGGGAGCTGTTTTTT. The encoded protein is CASSHPLRGVAGELFF. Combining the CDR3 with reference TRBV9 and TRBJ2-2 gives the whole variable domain DSGVTQTPKHLITATGQRVTLRCSPRSGDLSVYWYQQSLDQGLQFLIQYYNGEERAKGNILERFSAQQFPDLHSELNLSSLELGDSALYFCASSHPLRGVAGELFFGEGSRLTVL.

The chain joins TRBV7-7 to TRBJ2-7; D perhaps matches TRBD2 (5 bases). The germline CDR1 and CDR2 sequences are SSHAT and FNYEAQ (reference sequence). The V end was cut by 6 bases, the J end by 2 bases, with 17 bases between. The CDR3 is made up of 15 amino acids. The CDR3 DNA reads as TGTGCCAGCAGACGAGGGTCCCGTGGACCCTACGAGCAGTACGTC. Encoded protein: CASRRGSRGPYEQYV.

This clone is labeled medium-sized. The CDR3 protein is CASSDINLYEQYF. CDR3 nucleotides: TGCGCCAGCAGTGATATTAACTTGTACGAGCAGTACTTC. This chain connects TRBV10-1 to TRBJ2-7; no reliable D call. The CDR3 spans 13 residues. Germline V CDR1 and CDR2: WNHNN, SYGVQD (reference sequence). Trimming took off 3 bases at V and 4 bases at J, with 10 bases between the two ends.

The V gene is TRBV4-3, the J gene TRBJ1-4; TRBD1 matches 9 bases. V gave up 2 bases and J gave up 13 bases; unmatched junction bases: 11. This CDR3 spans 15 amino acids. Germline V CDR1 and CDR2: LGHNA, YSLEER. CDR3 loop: CASSQLTGTGKGLFF. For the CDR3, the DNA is TGCGCCAGCAGCCAACTAACCGGGACAGGGAAAGGACTGTTTTTT.

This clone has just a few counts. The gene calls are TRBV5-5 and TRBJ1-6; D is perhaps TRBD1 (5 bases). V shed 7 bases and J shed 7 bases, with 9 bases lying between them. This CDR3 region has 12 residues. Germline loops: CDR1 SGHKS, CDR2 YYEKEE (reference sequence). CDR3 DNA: TGTGCCAGCCGGGACGGAAATTCACCCCTCCACTTT. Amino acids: CASRDGNSPLHF.

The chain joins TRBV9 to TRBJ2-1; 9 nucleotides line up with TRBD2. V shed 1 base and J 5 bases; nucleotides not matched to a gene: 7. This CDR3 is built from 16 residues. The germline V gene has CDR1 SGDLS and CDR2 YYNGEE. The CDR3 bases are TGTGCCAGCAGCGTAAATCGCCTAGCGGGAAACAATGAGCAGTTCTTC. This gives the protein CASSVNRLAGNNEQFF.

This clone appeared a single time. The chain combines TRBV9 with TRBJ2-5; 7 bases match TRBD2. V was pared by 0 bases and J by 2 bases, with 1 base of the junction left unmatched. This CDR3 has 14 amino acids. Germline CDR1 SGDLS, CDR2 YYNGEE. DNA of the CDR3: TGTGCCAGCAGCGTAGCGGGGGGACAAGAGACCCAGTACTTC. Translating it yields CASSVAGGQETQYF. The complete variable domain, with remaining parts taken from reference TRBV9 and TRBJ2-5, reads DSGVTQTPKHLITATGQRVTLRCSPRSGDLSVYWYQQSLDQGLQFLIQYYNGEERAKGNILERFSAQQFPDLHSELNLSSLELGDSALYFCASSVAGGQETQYFGPGTRLLVL.

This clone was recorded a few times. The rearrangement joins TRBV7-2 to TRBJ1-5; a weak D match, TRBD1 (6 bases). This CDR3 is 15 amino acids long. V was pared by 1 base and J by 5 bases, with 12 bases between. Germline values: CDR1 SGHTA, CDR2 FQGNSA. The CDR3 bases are TGTGCCAGCAGCTTAGAGGCAGGGGAACATCAGCCCCAGCATTTT. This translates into CASSLEAGEHQPQHF.

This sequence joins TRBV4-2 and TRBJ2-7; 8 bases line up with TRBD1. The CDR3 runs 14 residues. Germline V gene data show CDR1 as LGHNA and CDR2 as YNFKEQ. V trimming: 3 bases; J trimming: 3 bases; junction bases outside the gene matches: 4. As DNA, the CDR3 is TGTGCCAGCAGCCATGGAGGACAGGGCTACGAGCAGTACTTC. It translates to CASSHGGQGYEQYF.

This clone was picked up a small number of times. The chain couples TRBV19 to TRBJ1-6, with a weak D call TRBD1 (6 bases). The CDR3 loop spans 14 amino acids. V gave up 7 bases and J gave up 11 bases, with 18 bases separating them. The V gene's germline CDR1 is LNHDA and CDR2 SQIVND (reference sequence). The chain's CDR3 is CASTPEVRGTPLHF. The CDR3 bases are TGTGCCAGTACCCCGGAGGTCAGGGGAACACCCCTCCACTTT.